Presented here are 20 T cell receptor beta chains from one specimen sequenced in a study of blood T cell repertoires in COVID-19. Clones were read by immunoSEQ multiplex PCR, and TCRdb kept only the in-frame ones, dropping some. The sample comprises about 390,000 clones, approximately 90% of which are singletons, and approximately 9.3% rests with the top ten. The sequenced sample was PBMCs or T cells enriched from blood (not recorded which). The receptors stem from a woman aged 45 to 65 who had recovered from COVID-19.

The CDR3 DNA is TGTGCCAGCAGCCAAGATAACCGTCCGACCGGGATGTTCTTT. This encodes CASSQDNRPTGMFF. The chain couples TRBV3-1 (or the pseudogene TRBV3-2) to TRBJ1-1, with D hard to call. With 0 bases removed from V and 14 bases from J, the gap between germline ends came to 19 bases. The germline V gene has CDR1 LGHDT and CDR2 YNNKEL (reference sequence). The CDR3 loop spans 14 amino acids.

The chain joins TRBV9 to TRBJ1-2, with TRBD1 identical over 11 bases. Unmatched junction bases numbered 15, after V lost 3 bases and J lost 8 bases. The CDR3 covers 17 residues. CDR1 is SGDLS, CDR2 YYNGEE, per germline. The DNA for the CDR3 is TGTGCCAGCAGCGCGGGACAGGGGGGAATTGCCTTGGAGGGCTACACCTTC. Its protein is CASSAGQGGIALEGYTF.

This clone was seen just once. CDR3: CASSEAGASNEKLFF. The CDR3 region has the DNA TGTGCCAGCAGTGAAGCAGGGGCATCTAATGAAAAACTGTTTTTT. V and J are TRBV2 and TRBJ1-4; tentatively, D is TRBD1 (5 bases). Germline lookup yields CDR1 SNHLY and CDR2 FYNNEI. Trimming cost V 0 bases and J 3 bases, with 8 bases left between them. The CDR3 is 15 amino acids.

V usage is TRBV28 and J usage is TRBJ1-5, with 7 nucleotides matching TRBD1. CDR1 is MDHEN and CDR2 is SYDVKM in the germline V gene. The CDR3 is made up of 13 amino acids. After removal of 8 bases from V and 4 bases from J, the junction contained 5 bases not matched to a gene. CDR3 nucleotide sequence: TGTGCCAGCTGGGACAGAGCAAATCAGCCCCAGCATTTT. It yields the protein CASWDRANQPQHF. The variable domain in full, completed from reference TRBV28 and TRBJ1-5, reads DVKVTQSSRYLVKRTGEKVFLECVQDMDHENMFWYRQDPGLGLRLIYFSYDVKMKEKGDIPEGYSVSREKKERFSLILESASTNQTSMYLCASWDRANQPQHFGDGTRLSIL.

This chain links TRBV4-1 with TRBJ2-7; tentatively, D is TRBD2 (7 bases). Trimming left V 2 bases short and J 3 bases short, with 14 bases between. Germline V CDR1 and CDR2: MGHRA, YSYEKL. The CDR3 is 15 amino acids. The CDR3 region has the DNA TGCGCCAGCAGCCAACAGGGAGGGGGAGACTACGAGCAGTACTTC. As protein: CASSQQGGGDYEQYF.

The V gene is TRBV19, the J gene TRBJ1-1; 10 positions agree with TRBD1. V was clipped by 4 bases and J by 7 bases; unmatched bases: 6. Germline CDR1 reads LNHDA; CDR2 reads SQIVND (reference sequence). The CDR3 covers 14 residues. The CDR3 DNA sequence: TGTGCCAGTAGTACCACGACAGGGGGCAGTGAAGCTTTCTTT. This codes for CASSTTTGGSEAFF.

The rearrangement uses TRBV3-1 (or the pseudogene TRBV3-2) and TRBJ1-6; D perhaps matches TRBD1 (5 bases). This CDR3 comprises 16 residues. V dropped 4 bases and J dropped 2 bases, with 12 bases sitting between them. The germline gives CDR1 LGHDT, CDR2 YNNKEL (reference sequence). This chain's CDR3 is CASSPAKGPYNSPLHF. The CDR3, as DNA: TGTGCCAGCAGCCCTGCCAAGGGGCCCTATAATTCACCCCTCCACTTT.

V usage is TRBV3-1 (or the pseudogene TRBV3-2) and J usage is TRBJ2-5, with a possible D match to TRBD2 (5 bases). Germline CDR1 reads LGHDT; CDR2 reads YNNKEL (reference sequence). V gave up 2 bases and J gave up 5 bases, with 12 bases separating them. This CDR3 is 14 amino acids long. CDR3 protein: CASSQRAVKETQYF. CDR3 coding DNA: TGTGCCAGCAGCCAAAGAGCGGTTAAGGAGACCCAGTACTTC.

The chain combines TRBV6-5 with TRBJ2-5; the D is unclear. This CDR3 is 14 amino acids long. Trimming removed 6 bases at V and 6 bases at J, with 17 bases between. Germline CDR1 reads MNHEY; CDR2 reads SVGAGI. The CDR3 coding sequence is TGTGCCAGCAGAAGGTCGCCCGAACTACAGACCCAGTACTTC. It codes for CASRRSPELQTQYF.

V gene TRBV10-3 combines with J gene TRBJ2-7, with 7 bases aligning to TRBD1. Germline V gene data show CDR1 as ENHRY and CDR2 as SYGVKD. V shed 2 bases, J shed 4 bases, and the junction held 8 bases outside the gene matches. The CDR3 consists of 15 residues. CDR3 loop: CAISENDAGGYEQYF. The CDR3 DNA sequence: TGTGCCATCAGTGAGAATGACGCAGGGGGATACGAGCAGTACTTC.

This sequence joins TRBV5-1 and TRBJ1-3; no firm D call. The CDR3 runs 16 residues. V gave up 4 bases and J gave up 0 bases, with 14 bases separating them. CDR1 and CDR2 from the germline V gene are SGHRS and YFSETQ. The DNA for the CDR3 is TGCGCCAGCAGCCCCAACTTACTAAGCTCTGGAAACACCATATATTTT. It specifies CASSPNLLSSGNTIYF. Filled out from reference TRBV5-1 and TRBJ1-3, the complete variable domain reads KAGVTQTPRYLIKTRGQQVTLSCSPISGHRSVSWYQQTPGQGLQFLFEYFSETQRNKGNFPGRFSGRQFSNSRSEMNVSTLELGDSALYLCASSPNLLSSGNTIYFGEGSWLTVV.

This chain connects TRBV18 to TRBJ2-2; D is possibly TRBD1 (5 bases). V lost 5 bases and J lost 1, with 14 bases in between. The CDR3 runs to 16 residues. From germline, CDR1 is KGHSH and CDR2 LQKENI. In DNA form, the CDR3 reads TGTGCCAGCTCAACCGCAGGGTCGTTGAACACCGGGGAGCTGTTTTTT. This encodes CASSTAGSLNTGELFF.

The chain has TRBV15 and TRBJ2-2; possible D gene TRBD2, 5 bases. The ends were cut back, 0 bases at V and 0 bases at J, with 11 bases in the middle. The CDR3 spans 17 residues. The germline gives CDR1 LNHNV, CDR2 YYDKDF (reference sequence). The CDR3 here is CATSRDKGSSNTGELFF. The CDR3, as DNA: TGTGCCACCAGCAGAGATAAAGGGAGTTCGAACACCGGGGAGCTGTTTTTT.

The chain employs TRBV6-2 or TRBV6-3 and TRBJ2-7; 11 bases match TRBD2. This CDR3 is 16 amino acids long. After removal of 4 bases from V and 2 bases from J, the junction contained 7 bases not matched to a gene. Germline CDR1 is MNHEY and CDR2 is SVGEGT. Here the CDR3 reads CASSWTSGYTAYEQYF. The CDR3 bases are TGTGCCAGCAGTTGGACTAGCGGGTATACTGCCTACGAGCAGTACTTC.

The chain is built from TRBV10-3 and TRBJ1-2, with D possibly matching TRBD1 (5 bases). Per the germline V gene, CDR1 is ENHRY and CDR2 is SYGVKD. This CDR3 region has 13 residues. V gave up 7 bases and J gave up 3 bases, with 12 bases separating them. The chain's CDR3 is CAIKKQGDYGYTF. DNA of the CDR3: TGTGCCATCAAAAAGCAGGGTGACTATGGCTACACCTTC.

The rearrangement links TRBV5-1 to TRBJ1-2; 7 bases map to TRBD1. The CDR3 covers 15 residues. Germline CDR1 reads SGHRS; CDR2 reads YFSETQ. V trimming: 4 bases; J trimming: 4 bases; junction bases outside the gene matches: 10. CDR3 residues: CASSAGQALTYGYTF. DNA for the CDR3: TGCGCCAGCAGCGCAGGACAGGCTTTAACCTATGGCTACACCTTC.

This rearrangement joins TRBV7-2 to TRBJ2-5, with TRBD2 identical over 7 bases. This CDR3 contains 15 residues. Looked up from germline, CDR1 is SGHTA and CDR2 is FQGNSA. With 3 bases clipped from V and 4 bases from J, the junction kept 8 bases outside the gene matches. DNA of the CDR3: TGTGCCAGCAGCTTCAGGAGACTAGCACTAGAGACCCAGTACTTC. It translates to CASSFRRLALETQYF. The full variable domain, with the rest looked up from reference TRBV7-2 and TRBJ2-5, is GAGVSQSPSNKVTEKGKDVELRCDPISGHTALYWYRQSLGQGLEFLIYFQGNSAPDKSGLPSDRFSAERTGGSVSTLTIQRTQQEDSAVYLCASSFRRLALETQYFGPGTRLLVL.

This chain links TRBV7-2 with TRBJ1-4; D is possibly TRBD1 (6 bases). This CDR3 has 16 residues. Germline CDR1 and CDR2: SGHTA and FQGNSA. Trimming shortened V by 5 bases and J by 5 bases, and 18 bases separated the two germline ends. The CDR3 sequence: CASSPRRQELNEKLFF. The CDR3 DNA follows: TGTGCCAGCAGCCCTCGCCGACAGGAATTAAATGAAAAACTGTTTTTT.

CDR3 protein: CASSLNRGWNTEAFF. DNA of the CDR3: TGTGCCAGCAGCTTGAATCGGGGATGGAACACTGAAGCTTTCTTT. The chain couples TRBV5-6 to TRBJ1-1, with unresolved D. This CDR3 comprises 15 residues. Trimming took 1 base from V and 1 from J, leaving 11 bases between them. Germline assignment: CDR1 SGHDT and CDR2 YYEEEE.

The V and J genes are TRBV5-8 and TRBJ2-2; D might be TRBD1 (6 bases). The CDR3 has 13 amino acids. Germline-derived CDR1 and CDR2 are SGHTS and YDEGEE. With 6 bases removed from V and 5 bases from J, the gap between germline ends came to 11 bases. CDR3 nucleotides: TGTGCCAGCAAATGGGGGCTGACCGGGGAGCTGTTTTTT. As protein: CASKWGLTGELFF.